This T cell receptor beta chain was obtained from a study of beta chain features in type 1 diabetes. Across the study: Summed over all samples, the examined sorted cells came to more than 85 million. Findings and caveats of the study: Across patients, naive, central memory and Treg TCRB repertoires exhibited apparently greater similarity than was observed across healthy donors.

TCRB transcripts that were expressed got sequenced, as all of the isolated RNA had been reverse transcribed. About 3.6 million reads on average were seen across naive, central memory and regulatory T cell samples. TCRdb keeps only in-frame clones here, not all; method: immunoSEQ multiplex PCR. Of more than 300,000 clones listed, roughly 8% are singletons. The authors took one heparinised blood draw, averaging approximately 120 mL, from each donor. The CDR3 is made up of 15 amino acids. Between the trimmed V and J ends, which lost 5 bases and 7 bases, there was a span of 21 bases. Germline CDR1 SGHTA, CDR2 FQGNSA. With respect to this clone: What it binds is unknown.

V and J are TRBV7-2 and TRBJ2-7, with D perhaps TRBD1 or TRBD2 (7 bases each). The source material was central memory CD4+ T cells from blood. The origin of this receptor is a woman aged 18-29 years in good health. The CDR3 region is CASSPGGAIVREQYF. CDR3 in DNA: TGTGCCAGCAGCCCAGGGGGGGCAATTGTTCGTGAGCAGTACTTC.